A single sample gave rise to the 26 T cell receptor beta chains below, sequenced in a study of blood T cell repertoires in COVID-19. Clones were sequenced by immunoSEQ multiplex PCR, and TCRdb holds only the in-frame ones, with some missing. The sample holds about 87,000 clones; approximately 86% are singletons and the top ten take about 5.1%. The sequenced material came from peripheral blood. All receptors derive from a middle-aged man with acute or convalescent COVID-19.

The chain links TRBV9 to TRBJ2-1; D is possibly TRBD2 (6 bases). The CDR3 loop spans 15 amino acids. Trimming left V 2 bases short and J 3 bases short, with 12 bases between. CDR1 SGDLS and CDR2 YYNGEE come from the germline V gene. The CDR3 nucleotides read TGTGCCAGCAGCGTCAAGGAGGGCCTCTACAATGAGCAGTTCTTC. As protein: CASSVKEGLYNEQFF.

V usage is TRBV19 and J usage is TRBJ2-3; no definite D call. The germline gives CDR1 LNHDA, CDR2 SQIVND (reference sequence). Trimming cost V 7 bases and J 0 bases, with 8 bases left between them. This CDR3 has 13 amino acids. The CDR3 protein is CASNQDSTDTQYF. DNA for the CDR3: TGTGCCAGTAACCAGGATAGCACAGATACGCAGTATTTT. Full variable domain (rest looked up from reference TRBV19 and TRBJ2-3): DGGITQSPKYLFRKEGQNVTLSCEQNLNHDAMYWYRQDPGQGLRLIYYSQIVNDFQKGDIAEGYSVSREKKESFPLTVTSAQKNPTAFYLCASNQDSTDTQYFGPGTRLTVL.

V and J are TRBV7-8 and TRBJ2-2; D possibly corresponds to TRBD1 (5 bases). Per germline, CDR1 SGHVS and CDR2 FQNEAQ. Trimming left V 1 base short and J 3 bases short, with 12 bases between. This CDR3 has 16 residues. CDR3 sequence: CASSLGLQADTGELFF. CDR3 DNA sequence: TGTGCCAGCAGCTTAGGTTTACAGGCGGACACCGGGGAGCTGTTTTTT.

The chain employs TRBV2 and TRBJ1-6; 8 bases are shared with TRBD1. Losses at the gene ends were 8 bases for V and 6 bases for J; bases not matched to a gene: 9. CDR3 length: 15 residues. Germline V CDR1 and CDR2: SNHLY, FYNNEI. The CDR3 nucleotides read TGTGCCAGCCAAAACAGGGGGTCGAGTAATTCACCCCTCCACTTT. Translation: CASQNRGSSNSPLHF.

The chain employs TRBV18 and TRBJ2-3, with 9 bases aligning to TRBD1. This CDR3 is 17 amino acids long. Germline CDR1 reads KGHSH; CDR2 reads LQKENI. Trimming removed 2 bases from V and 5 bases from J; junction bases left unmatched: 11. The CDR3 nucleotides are TGTGCCAGCTCACCAACGGGACAGGGAGTTTCGGTAGATACGCAGTATTTT. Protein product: CASSPTGQGVSVDTQYF.

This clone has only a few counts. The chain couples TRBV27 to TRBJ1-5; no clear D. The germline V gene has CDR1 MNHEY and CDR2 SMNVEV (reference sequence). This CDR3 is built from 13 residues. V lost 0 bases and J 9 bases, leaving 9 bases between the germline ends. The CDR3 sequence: CASSLSVFGPQHF. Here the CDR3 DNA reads TGTGCCAGCAGTTTATCGGTCTTCGGGCCCCAGCATTTT.

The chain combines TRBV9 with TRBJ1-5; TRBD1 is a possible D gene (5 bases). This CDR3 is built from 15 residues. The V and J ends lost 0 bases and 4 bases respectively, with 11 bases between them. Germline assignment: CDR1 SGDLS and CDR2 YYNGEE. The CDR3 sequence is CASSVAGTPNQPQHF. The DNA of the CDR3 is TGTGCCAGCAGCGTAGCCGGGACTCCGAATCAGCCCCAGCATTTT.

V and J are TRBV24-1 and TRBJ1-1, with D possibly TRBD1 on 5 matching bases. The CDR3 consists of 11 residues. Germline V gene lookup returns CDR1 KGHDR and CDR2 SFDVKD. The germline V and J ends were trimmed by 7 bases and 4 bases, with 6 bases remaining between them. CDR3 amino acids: CATRQGTEAFF. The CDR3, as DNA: TGTGCCACCAGGCAGGGCACTGAAGCTTTCTTT.

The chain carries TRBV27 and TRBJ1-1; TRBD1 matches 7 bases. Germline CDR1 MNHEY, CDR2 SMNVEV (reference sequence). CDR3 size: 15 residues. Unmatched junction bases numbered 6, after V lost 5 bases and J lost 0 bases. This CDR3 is CASSGRGVMNTEAFF. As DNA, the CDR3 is TGTGCCAGCAGTGGCAGGGGGGTCATGAACACTGAAGCTTTCTTT.

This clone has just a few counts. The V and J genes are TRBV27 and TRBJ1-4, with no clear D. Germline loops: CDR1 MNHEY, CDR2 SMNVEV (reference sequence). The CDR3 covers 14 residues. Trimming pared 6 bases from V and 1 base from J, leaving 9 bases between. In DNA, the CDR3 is TGTGCCAGCAGGAGGGCGGGAACTAATGAAAAACTGTTTTTT. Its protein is CASRRAGTNEKLFF.

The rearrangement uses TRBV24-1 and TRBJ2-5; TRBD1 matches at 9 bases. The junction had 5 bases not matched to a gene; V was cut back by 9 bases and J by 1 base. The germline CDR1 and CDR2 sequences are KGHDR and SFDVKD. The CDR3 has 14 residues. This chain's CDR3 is CATSTGGFQETQYF. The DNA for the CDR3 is TGTGCCACCTCTACAGGGGGCTTCCAAGAGACCCAGTACTTC.

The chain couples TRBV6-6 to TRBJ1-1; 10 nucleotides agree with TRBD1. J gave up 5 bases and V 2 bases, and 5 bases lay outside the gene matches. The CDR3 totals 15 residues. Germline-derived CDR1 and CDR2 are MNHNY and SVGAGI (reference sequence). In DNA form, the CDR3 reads TGTGCCAGCAGTTACGAAGGGACAGGGGTAACTGAAGCTTTCTTT. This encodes CASSYEGTGVTEAFF.

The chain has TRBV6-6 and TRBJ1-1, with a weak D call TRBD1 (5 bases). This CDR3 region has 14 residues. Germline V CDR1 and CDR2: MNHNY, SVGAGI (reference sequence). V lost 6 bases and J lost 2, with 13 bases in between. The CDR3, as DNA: TGTGCCAGCAGATACAACAGGTTTAACACTGAAGCTTTCTTT. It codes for CASRYNRFNTEAFF.

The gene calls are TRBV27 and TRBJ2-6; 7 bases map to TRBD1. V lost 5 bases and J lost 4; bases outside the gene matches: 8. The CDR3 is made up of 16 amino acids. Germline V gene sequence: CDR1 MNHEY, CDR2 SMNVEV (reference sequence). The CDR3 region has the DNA TGTGCCAGCAGTCTACAGGGGAAGAGGGGGGCCAACGTCCTGACTTTC. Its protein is CASSLQGKRGANVLTF.

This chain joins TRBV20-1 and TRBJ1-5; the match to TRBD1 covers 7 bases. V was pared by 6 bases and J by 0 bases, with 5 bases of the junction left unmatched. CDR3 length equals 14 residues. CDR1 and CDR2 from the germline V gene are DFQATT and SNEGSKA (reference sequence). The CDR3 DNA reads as TGCAGTGCAAGTACAGGGGATAGCAATCAGCCCCAGCATTTT. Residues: CSASTGDSNQPQHF.

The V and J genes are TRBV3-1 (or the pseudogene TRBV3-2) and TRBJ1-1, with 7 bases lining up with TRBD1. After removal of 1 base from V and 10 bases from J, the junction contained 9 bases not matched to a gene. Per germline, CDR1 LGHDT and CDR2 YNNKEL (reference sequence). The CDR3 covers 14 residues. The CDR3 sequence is CASSQGGDRGRAFF. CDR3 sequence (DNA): TGTGCCAGCAGCCAAGGGGGGGACAGAGGGAGAGCTTTCTTT.

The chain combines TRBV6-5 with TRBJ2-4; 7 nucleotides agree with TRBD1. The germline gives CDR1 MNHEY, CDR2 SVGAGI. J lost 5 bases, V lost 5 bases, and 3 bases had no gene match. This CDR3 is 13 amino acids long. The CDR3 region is CASSRDSENIQYF. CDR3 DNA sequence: TGTGCCAGCAGTCGGGACAGCGAAAACATTCAGTACTTC.

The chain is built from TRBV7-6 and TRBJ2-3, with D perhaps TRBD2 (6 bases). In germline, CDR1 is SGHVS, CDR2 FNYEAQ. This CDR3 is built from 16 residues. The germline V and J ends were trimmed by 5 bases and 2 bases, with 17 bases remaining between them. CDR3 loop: CASSLEAGRYTDTQYF. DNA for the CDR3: TGTGCCAGCAGCCTGGAGGCCGGGAGATACACAGATACGCAGTATTTT.

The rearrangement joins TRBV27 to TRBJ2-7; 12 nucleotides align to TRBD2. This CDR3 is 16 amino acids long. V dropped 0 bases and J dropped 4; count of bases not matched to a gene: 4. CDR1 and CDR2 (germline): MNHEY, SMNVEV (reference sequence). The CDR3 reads CASSLSLAGGLYEQYF. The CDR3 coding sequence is TGTGCCAGCAGTTTATCTCTAGCGGGAGGGCTTTACGAGCAGTACTTC.

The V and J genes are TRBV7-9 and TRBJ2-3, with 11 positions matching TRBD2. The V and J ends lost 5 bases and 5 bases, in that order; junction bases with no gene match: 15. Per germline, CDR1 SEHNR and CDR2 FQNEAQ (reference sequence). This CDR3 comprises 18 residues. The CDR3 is CASSPGYHLAGGRDTQYF. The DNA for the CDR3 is TGTGCCAGCAGCCCCGGATACCACCTAGCGGGGGGCAGAGATACGCAGTATTTT.

CDR3 protein: CASSFLAGTDNEQFF. The CDR3 bases are TGCGCCAGCAGCTTCTTAGCGGGGACTGACAATGAGCAGTTCTTC. J is TRBJ2-1 and V is TRBV5-1; 8 bases are shared with TRBD2. Germline CDR1 SGHRS, CDR2 YFSETQ. CDR3 length: 15 residues. V lost 2 bases, J lost 5 bases, and 6 bases stayed unmatched.

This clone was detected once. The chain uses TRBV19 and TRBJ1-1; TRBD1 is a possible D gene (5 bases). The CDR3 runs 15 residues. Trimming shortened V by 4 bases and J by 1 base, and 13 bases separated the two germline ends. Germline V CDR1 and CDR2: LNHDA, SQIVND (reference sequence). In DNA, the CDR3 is TGTGCCAGTAGTAAGCAAGGGGTGGGGAACACTGAAGCTTTCTTT. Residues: CASSKQGVGNTEAFF.

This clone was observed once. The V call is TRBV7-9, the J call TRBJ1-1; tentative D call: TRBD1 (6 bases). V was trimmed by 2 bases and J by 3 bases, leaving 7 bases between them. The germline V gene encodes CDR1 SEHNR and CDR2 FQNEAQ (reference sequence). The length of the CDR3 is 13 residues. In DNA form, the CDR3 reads TGTGCCAGCAGCTTAAACAGGGACACTGAAGCTTTCTTT. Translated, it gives CASSLNRDTEAFF.

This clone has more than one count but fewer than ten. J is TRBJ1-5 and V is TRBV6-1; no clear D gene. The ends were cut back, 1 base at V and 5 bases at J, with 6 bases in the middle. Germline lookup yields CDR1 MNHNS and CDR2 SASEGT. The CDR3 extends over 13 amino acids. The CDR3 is CASSEGRDQPQHF. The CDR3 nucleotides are TGTGCCAGCAGTGAAGGACGGGATCAGCCCCAGCATTTT.

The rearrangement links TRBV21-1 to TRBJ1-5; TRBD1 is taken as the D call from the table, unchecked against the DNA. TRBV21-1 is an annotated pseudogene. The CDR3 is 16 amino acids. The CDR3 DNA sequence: TGTGCCAGCATAACCCCCGGGACAGGGGGGGTTCAGCCCCAGCATTTT. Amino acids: CASITPGTGGVQPQHF.

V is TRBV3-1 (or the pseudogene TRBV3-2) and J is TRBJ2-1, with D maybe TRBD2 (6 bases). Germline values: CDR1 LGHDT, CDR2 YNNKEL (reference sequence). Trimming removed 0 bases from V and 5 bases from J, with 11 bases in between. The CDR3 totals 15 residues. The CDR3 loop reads CASSQDGLPNNEQFF. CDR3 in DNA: TGTGCCAGCAGCCAAGATGGACTACCAAACAATGAGCAGTTCTTC.